Listed here are 25 T cell receptor beta chains from one sample, sequenced in a study of blood T cells in healthy people across ages (dated by TCRdb to about 2015). Library preparation used 5' RACE. The listed sequencing device is Illumina HiSeq 2500. A second PCR of roughly 6 to 11 cycles was performed with a sample-barcoded 5' primer and a J-beta primer mix. TCRdb's own reprocessing of the public reads used fastp at Q25 and MiXCR and kept productive beta chains. Rows matching on CDR3 protein sequence are summarized as one entry with the most common DNA and genes. This sample is represented by about 680,000 distinct CDR3 sequences; about half of them were singletons. The ten largest clones represent under 35% of the sample. The source material was blood. The origin of the receptors is a woman aged 55-69 years in good health.

The rearrangement uses TRBV25-1 and TRBJ1-2; TRBD1 might be the D (5 bases). Trimming removed 5 bases from V and 4 bases from J, with 14 bases in between. Germline V lookup: CDR1 MGHDK, CDR2 SYGVNS. The CDR3 length is 14 residues. DNA for the CDR3: TGTGCCAGCAGTTCCTCAGCAGGGCCCTATGGCTACACCTTC. Encoded protein: CASSSSAGPYGYTF.

Comment on this clonotype: Just one base apart from a much larger clone, this may be a read error. This chain connects TRBV29-1 to TRBJ2-7; 8 bases align to TRBD1. Germline V gene sequence: CDR1 SQVTM, CDR2 ANQGSEA. This CDR3 has 14 residues. CDR3 residues: CSVGTGGYSHEQYF. In DNA form, the CDR3 reads TGCAGCGTCGGTACAGGGGGTTACTCCCACGAGCAGTACTTC.

The J gene is TRBJ2-1, the V gene TRBV20-1, with 8 bases aligning to TRBD2. CDR3 size: 16 residues. Trimming at V came to 5 bases and at J to 6 bases, leaving 15 bases not matched to a gene. CDR1 is DFQATT, CDR2 SNEGSKA, per germline (reference sequence). CDR3 protein: CSAHPLGRAGANEQFF. In DNA, the CDR3 is TGCAGTGCTCATCCTCTAGGACGAGCGGGAGCCAATGAGCAGTTCTTC.

V and J are TRBV29-1 and TRBJ2-5; possibly TRBD2 for D (7 bases). V lost 2 bases and J lost 2, with 15 bases in between. The CDR3 is 15 amino acids. Germline CDR1 is SQVTM and CDR2 is ANQGSEA. The CDR3 bases are TGCAGCGTTGAACGGGTGGGGGGGCAGCAAGAGACCCAGTACTTC. This encodes CSVERVGGQQETQYF.

The chain recombines TRBV15 with TRBJ2-7, with D possibly called TRBD1 or TRBD2 (5 bases each). This CDR3 spans 12 amino acids. V was clipped by 8 bases and J by 2 bases, with 10 bases between them. Germline CDR1 LNHNV, CDR2 YYDKDF (reference sequence). The CDR3 here is CATAREPYEQYF. Here the CDR3 DNA reads TGTGCCACCGCCAGGGAGCCCTACGAGCAGTACTTC.

The J gene is TRBJ2-2, the V gene TRBV5-1, with a possible D match to TRBD1 (5 bases). This CDR3 is built from 15 residues. Germline-derived CDR1 and CDR2 are SGHRS and YFSETQ. V was shortened by 0 bases and J by 0 bases, with 6 bases between the two germline ends. This chain's CDR3 is CASSLDRPNTGELFF. CDR3 in DNA: TGCGCCAGCAGCTTGGACAGGCCGAACACCGGGGAGCTGTTTTTT.

A note on this clonotype: A junction end diverges from the germline sequence, so it may reflect a read error. This chain joins TRBV30 and TRBJ2-1; D is uncertain. The CDR3 consists of 11 residues. Germline V CDR1 and CDR2: GTSNPN, SVGIG (reference sequence). CDR3: CALSLEYEQFF. In DNA, the CDR3 is TGTGCCTTGAGTTTGGAGTATGAGCAGTTCTTC.

V and J are TRBV18 and TRBJ2-7; unclear D gene. This CDR3 spans 13 amino acids. The V and J ends lost 6 bases and 2 bases respectively, with 11 bases between them. Germline CDR1 and CDR2: KGHSH and LQKENI. DNA for the CDR3: TGTGCCAGCTCCAGAGAAGGAACCTACGAGCAGTACTTC. Translating gives CASSREGTYEQYF.

The chain recombines TRBV6-4 with TRBJ1-5; D unclear. Deletions cut 4 bases from V and 5 bases from J, with 21 bases between. Germline-derived CDR1 and CDR2 are MRHNA and SNTAGT. This CDR3 has 17 amino acids. CDR3 coding DNA: TGTGCCAGCAGTGTTTCGACCGGGCCCCGAAGGTATCAGCCCCAGCATTTT. This translates into CASSVSTGPRRYQPQHF.

This clonotype was counted many times. The rearrangement uses TRBV29-1 and TRBJ2-6; D gene ambiguous. Germline V gene data show CDR1 as SQVTM and CDR2 as ANQGSEA. The CDR3 sequence is 15 residues long. Trimming took 3 bases from V and 0 from J, leaving 9 bases between them. The CDR3 nucleotides read TGCAGCGTTGAGACGGGCGACTCTGGGGCCAACGTCCTGACTTTC. Its translation is CSVETGDSGANVLTF.

The V call is TRBV20-1, the J call TRBJ2-5; 10 bases fit TRBD2. V shed 6 bases and J 5 bases; nucleotides not matched to a gene: 6. Germline loops: CDR1 DFQATT, CDR2 SNEGSKA (reference sequence). The CDR3 consists of 13 residues. The CDR3 sequence: CSAIAGGRETQYF. The CDR3 region has the DNA TGCAGTGCGATAGCGGGGGGTCGGGAGACCCAGTACTTC.

This clonotype showed up many times. V is TRBV29-1 and J is TRBJ2-7; D is possibly TRBD2 (5 bases). Trimming removed 6 bases from V and 2 bases from J, with 11 bases in between. Per the germline V gene, CDR1 is SQVTM and CDR2 is ANQGSEA. The CDR3 sequence is 12 residues long. DNA of the CDR3: TGCAGCGTGGCCGGGAAGACCTACGAGCAGTACTTC. It specifies CSVAGKTYEQYF.

The chain has TRBV29-1 and TRBJ2-2, with 10 bases lining up with TRBD1. This CDR3 has 14 residues. The V gene end was trimmed by 4 bases and the J gene end by 6 bases; junction bases not matched to a gene: 5. In germline, CDR1 is SQVTM, CDR2 ANQGSEA. CDR3 residues: CSVGTGGRAGELFF. Here the CDR3 DNA reads TGCAGCGTTGGGACAGGGGGTCGGGCCGGGGAGCTGTTTTTT.

The rearrangement links TRBV28 to TRBJ2-7, with 9 bases matching TRBD2. The CDR3 is made up of 15 amino acids. Trimming at V came to 5 bases and at J to 4 bases, leaving 9 bases not matched to a gene. Germline V gene sequence: CDR1 MDHEN, CDR2 SYDVKM. The CDR3 loop is CASSTIAGVRYEQYF. The DNA for the CDR3 is TGTGCCAGCAGTACTATAGCGGGAGTTAGGTACGAGCAGTACTTC.

The chain has TRBV18 and TRBJ2-7, with TRBD2 matching over 7 bases. Per the germline V gene, CDR1 is KGHSH and CDR2 is LQKENI. The V gene end was trimmed by 2 bases and the J gene end by 4 bases; junction bases not matched to a gene: 11. CDR3 size: 16 residues. Here the CDR3 reads CASSPTAAGAVYEQYF. CDR3 nucleotides: TGTGCCAGCTCACCAACAGCGGCGGGAGCAGTGTACGAGCAGTACTTC.

As for this clonotype: This could be a read error, since a much larger clone is one nucleotide away. V and J are TRBV4-1 and TRBJ2-6, with 11 bases aligning to TRBD2. The CDR3 consists of 19 residues. Germline V lookup: CDR1 MGHRA, CDR2 YSYEKL. J gave up 1 base and V 3 bases, and 8 bases lay outside the gene matches. The CDR3 protein is CASSHPGLAEPSGANVLTF. CDR3 nucleotides: TGCGCCAGCAGCCATCCGGGACTAGCGGAACCATCTGGGGCCAACGTCCTGACTTTC.

The chain couples TRBV5-1 to TRBJ2-7; 8 bases are a match to TRBD1. The CDR3 consists of 13 residues. V dropped 3 bases and J dropped 6; count of bases not matched to a gene: 5. Germline CDR1 is SGHRS and CDR2 is YFSETQ. The CDR3 protein is CASSSDRGGEQYF. The CDR3 DNA reads as TGCGCCAGCAGCTCCGACAGGGGAGGCGAGCAGTACTTC.

V and J are TRBV7-3 and TRBJ2-5; 11 bases line up with TRBD1. Trimming cost V 4 bases and J 4 bases; bases outside gene matches: 2. The CDR3 sequence is 14 residues long. CDR1 and CDR2 (germline): SGHTA, FQGTGA. CDR3 DNA sequence: TGTGCCAGCAGCTGGACAGGGGGCCTAGAGACCCAGTACTTC. The encoded protein is CASSWTGGLETQYF.

The chain carries TRBV7-9 and TRBJ1-4, with 9 nucleotides matching TRBD1. The CDR3 is made up of 14 amino acids. CDR1 and CDR2 (germline): SEHNR, FQNEAQ (reference sequence). The V and J ends lost 8 bases and 8 bases, in that order; junction bases with no gene match: 9. This CDR3 is CASGQQGQGEKLFF. CDR3 DNA sequence: TGTGCCAGCGGCCAACAGGGACAGGGAGAAAAACTGTTTTTT.

The chain links TRBV20-1 to TRBJ2-1; D is possibly TRBD1 or TRBD2 (5 bases each). Germline V gene lookup returns CDR1 DFQATT and CDR2 SNEGSKA (reference sequence). The V end was cut by 6 bases, the J end by 2 bases, with 14 bases between. The CDR3 has 14 residues. The CDR3 protein is CSAPGKGPYNEQFF. In DNA form, the CDR3 reads TGCAGTGCCCCGGGAAAGGGACCCTACAATGAGCAGTTCTTC.

This clonotype turned up a few times. The genes are TRBV12-3 or TRBV12-4 and TRBJ1-2, with unresolved D. The CDR3 is 15 amino acids. Trimming took off 3 bases at V and 2 bases at J, with 13 bases between the two ends. CDR3 coding DNA: TGTGCCAGCAGTTTTCGAACAGCGGAGAACTATGGCTACACCTTC. Encoded protein: CASSFRTAENYGYTF.

The chain uses TRBV9 and TRBJ2-5, with D possibly TRBD2 on 5 matching bases. CDR3 length: 14 amino acids. The germline V gene has CDR1 SGDLS and CDR2 YYNGEE. Deletions cut 2 bases from V and 11 bases from J, with 19 bases between. CDR3 region: CASSVIDSANEQYF. The DNA for the CDR3 is TGTGCCAGCAGCGTGATAGATAGCGCCAATGAGCAGTACTTC.

This clonotype was counted only a few times. This chain connects TRBV27 to TRBJ2-1; TRBD2 is a possible D gene (6 bases). Germline CDR1 reads MNHEY; CDR2 reads SMNVEV (reference sequence). CDR3 length: 14 amino acids. Trimming shortened V by 2 bases and J by 7 bases, and 12 bases separated the two germline ends. CDR3 DNA: TGTGCCAGCAGTTTAAGACAGCGGGCTAATGAGCAGTTCTTC. It translates to CASSLRQRANEQFF.

The chain carries TRBV5-1 and TRBJ2-5; D is unresolved. The germline CDR1 and CDR2 sequences are SGHRS and YFSETQ. V shed 4 bases and J shed 3 bases, with 10 bases lying between them. The CDR3 spans 13 residues. CDR3 bases: TGCGCCAGCAGCAGAGACTGGGAAGAGACCCAGTACTTC. It codes for CASSRDWEETQYF.

In this sample, this clonotype turned up many times. The CDR3 loop is CASRPGGGFGEKLFF. In DNA form, the CDR3 reads TGTGCCAGCAGACCCGGAGGGGGCTTTGGTGAAAAACTGTTTTTT. The genes are TRBV28 and TRBJ1-4, with TRBD1 matching over 7 bases. J was trimmed by 7 bases and V by 6 bases; bases with no gene match: 11. CDR1 MDHEN and CDR2 SYDVKM come from the germline V gene. The CDR3 runs to 15 residues.